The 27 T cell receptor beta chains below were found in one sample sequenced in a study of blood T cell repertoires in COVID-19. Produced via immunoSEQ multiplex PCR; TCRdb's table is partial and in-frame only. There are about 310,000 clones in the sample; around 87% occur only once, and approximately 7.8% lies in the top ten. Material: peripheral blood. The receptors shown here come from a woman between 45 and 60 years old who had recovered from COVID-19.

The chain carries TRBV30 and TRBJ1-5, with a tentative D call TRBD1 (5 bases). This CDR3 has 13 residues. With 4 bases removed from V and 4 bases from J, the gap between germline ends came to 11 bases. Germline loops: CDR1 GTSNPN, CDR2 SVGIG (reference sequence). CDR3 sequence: CAWNQGKNQPQHF. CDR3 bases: TGTGCCTGGAACCAGGGAAAAAATCAGCCCCAGCATTTT.

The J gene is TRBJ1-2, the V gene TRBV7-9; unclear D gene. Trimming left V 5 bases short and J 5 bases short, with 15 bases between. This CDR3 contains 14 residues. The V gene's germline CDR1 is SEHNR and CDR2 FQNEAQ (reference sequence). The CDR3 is CASSPHESLYGYTF. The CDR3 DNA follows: TGTGCCAGCAGCCCCCACGAGAGCCTATATGGCTACACCTTC.

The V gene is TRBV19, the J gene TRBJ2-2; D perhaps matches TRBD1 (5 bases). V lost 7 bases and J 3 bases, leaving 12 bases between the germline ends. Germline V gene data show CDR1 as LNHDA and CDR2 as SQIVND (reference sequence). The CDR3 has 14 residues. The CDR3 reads CASKKGRDTGELFF. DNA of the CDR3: TGTGCCAGTAAGAAGGGGCGCGACACCGGGGAGCTGTTTTTT.

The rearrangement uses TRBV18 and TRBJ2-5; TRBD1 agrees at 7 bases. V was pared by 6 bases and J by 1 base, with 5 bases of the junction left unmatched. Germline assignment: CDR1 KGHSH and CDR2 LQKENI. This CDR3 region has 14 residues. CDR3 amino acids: CASSTTGSQETQYF. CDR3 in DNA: TGTGCCAGCTCGACGACAGGGTCCCAAGAGACCCAGTACTTC.

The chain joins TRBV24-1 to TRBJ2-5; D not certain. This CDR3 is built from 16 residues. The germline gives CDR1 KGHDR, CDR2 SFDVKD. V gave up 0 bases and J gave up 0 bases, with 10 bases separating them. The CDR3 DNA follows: TGTGCCACCAGTGATTTGAAAAGAGGAGACCAAGAGACCCAGTACTTC. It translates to CATSDLKRGDQETQYF.

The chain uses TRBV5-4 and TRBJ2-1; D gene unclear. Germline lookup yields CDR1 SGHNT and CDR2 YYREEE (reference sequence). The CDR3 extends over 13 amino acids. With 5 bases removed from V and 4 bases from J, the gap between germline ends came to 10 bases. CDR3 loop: CASRVSSYNEQFF. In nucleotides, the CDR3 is TGTGCCAGCAGGGTGAGTTCGTACAATGAGCAGTTCTTC.

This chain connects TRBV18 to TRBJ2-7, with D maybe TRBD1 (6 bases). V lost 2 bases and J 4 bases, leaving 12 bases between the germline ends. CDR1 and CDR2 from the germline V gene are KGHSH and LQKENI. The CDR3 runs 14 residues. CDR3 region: CASSPSGGLYEQYF. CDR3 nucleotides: TGTGCCAGCTCACCAAGTGGGGGCTTGTACGAGCAGTACTTC.

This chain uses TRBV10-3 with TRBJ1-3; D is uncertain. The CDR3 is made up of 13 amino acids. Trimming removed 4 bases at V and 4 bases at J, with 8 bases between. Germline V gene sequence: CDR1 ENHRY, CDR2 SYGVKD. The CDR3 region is CAISGERGNTIYF. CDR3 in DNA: TGTGCCATCAGTGGGGAGCGGGGAAACACCATATATTTT.

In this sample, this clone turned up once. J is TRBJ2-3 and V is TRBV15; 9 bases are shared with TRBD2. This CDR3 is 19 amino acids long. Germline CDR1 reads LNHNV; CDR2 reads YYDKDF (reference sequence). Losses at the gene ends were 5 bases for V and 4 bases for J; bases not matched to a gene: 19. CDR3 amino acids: CATSHDRGSSGRKADTQYF. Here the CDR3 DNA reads TGTGCCACCAGCCACGATCGAGGGAGTAGCGGGAGAAAGGCAGATACGCAGTATTTT.

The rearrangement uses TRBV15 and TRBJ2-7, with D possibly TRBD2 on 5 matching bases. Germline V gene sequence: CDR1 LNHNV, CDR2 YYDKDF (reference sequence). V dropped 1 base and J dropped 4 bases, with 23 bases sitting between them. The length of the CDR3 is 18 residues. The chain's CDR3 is CATSRGGGSPNRRYEQYF. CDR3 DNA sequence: TGTGCCACCAGCAGAGGCGGAGGTTCACCCAACCGACGGTACGAGCAGTACTTC.

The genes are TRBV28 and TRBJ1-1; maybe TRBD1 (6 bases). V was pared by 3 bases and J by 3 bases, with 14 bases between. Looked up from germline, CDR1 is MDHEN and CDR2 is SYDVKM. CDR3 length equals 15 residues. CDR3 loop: CASSFGDRQYTEAFF. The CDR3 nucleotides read TGTGCCAGCAGTTTCGGAGACAGGCAATACACTGAAGCTTTCTTT.

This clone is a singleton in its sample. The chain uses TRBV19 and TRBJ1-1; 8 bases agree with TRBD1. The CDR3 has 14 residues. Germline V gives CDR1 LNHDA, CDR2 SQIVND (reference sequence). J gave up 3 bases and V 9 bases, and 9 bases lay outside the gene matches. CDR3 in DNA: TGTGCCAGCGTTGACAGGGGCGGGTACACTGAAGCTTTCTTT. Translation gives CASVDRGGYTEAFF.

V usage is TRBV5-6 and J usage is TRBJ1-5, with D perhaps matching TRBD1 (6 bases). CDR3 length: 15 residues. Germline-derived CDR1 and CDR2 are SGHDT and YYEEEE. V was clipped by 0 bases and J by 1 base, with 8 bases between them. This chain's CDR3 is CASSLAGDSNQPQHF. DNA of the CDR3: TGTGCCAGCAGCTTGGCAGGGGACAGCAATCAGCCCCAGCATTTT.

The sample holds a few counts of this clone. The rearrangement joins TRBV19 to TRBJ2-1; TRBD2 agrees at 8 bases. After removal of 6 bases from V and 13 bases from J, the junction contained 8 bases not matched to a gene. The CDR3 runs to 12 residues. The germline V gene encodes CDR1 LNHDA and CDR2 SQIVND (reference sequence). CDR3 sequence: CASSRTGLGQFF. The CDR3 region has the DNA TGTGCCAGTAGCAGAACGGGACTAGGTCAGTTCTTC.

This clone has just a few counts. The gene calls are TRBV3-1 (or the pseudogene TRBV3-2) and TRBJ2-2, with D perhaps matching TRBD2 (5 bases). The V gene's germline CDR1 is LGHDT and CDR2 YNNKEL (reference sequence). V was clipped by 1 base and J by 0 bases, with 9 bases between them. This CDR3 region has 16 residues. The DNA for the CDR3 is TGTGCCAGCAGCCAAGGGGCTAGCTCGAACACCGGGGAGCTGTTTTTT. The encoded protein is CASSQGASSNTGELFF.

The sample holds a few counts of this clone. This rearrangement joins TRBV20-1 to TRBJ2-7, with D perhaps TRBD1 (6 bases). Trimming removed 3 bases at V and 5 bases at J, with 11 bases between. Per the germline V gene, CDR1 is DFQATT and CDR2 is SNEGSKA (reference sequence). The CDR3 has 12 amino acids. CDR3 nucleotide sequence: TGCAGTGCTAGTGGGGACACCGACGAGCAGTACTTC. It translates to CSASGDTDEQYF.

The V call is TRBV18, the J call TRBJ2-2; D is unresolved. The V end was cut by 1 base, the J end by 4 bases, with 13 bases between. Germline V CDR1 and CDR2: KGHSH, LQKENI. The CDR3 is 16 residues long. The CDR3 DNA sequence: TGTGCCAGCTCACCACAATCAGTACAGCTCACCGGGGAGCTGTTTTTT. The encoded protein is CASSPQSVQLTGELFF.

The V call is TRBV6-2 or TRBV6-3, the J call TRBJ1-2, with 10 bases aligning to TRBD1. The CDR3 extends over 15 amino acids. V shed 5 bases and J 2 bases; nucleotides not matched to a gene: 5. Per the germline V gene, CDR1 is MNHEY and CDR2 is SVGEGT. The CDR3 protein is CASSQPGQGNYGYTF. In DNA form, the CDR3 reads TGTGCCAGCAGTCAGCCGGGACAGGGGAACTATGGCTACACCTTC.

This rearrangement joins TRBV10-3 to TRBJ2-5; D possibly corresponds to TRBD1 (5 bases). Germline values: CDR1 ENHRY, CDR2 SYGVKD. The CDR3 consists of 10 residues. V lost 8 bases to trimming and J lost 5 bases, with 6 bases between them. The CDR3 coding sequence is TGTGCCATCGGGGCGGAGACCCAGTACTTC. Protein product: CAIGAETQYF.

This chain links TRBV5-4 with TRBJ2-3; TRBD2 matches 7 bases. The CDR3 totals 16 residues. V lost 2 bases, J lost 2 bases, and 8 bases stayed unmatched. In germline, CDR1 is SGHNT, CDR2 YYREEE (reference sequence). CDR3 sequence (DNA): TGTGCCAGCAGCTTTGCCGGCGGGGGACCCACAGATACGCAGTATTTT. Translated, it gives CASSFAGGGPTDTQYF.

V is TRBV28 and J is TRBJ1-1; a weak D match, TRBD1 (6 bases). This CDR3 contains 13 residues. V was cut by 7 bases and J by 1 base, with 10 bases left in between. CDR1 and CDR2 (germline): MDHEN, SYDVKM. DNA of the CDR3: TGTGCCAGCAAGGACAGAAAGAACACTGAAGCTTTCTTT. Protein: CASKDRKNTEAFF.

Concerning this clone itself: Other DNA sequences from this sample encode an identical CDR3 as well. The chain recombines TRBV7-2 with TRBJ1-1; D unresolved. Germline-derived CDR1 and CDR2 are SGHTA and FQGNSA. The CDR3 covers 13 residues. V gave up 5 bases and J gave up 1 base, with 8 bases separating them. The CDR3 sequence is CASSLSENTEAFF. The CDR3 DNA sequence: TGTGCCAGCAGCCTCTCAGAGAACACTGAAGCTTTCTTT.

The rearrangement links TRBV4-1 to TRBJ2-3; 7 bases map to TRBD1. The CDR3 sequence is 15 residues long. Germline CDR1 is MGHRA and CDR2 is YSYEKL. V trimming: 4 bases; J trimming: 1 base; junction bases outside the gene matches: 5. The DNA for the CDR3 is TGCGCCAGCAGCCTCCACGGACAGGGCACAGATACGCAGTATTTT. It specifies CASSLHGQGTDTQYF.

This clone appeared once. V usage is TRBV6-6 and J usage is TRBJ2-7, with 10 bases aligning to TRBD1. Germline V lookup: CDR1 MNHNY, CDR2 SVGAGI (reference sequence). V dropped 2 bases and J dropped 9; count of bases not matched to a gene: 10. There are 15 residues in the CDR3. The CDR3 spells CASSYRPGQGHLQYF. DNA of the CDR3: TGTGCCAGCAGTTACAGACCGGGACAGGGGCATTTGCAGTACTTC.

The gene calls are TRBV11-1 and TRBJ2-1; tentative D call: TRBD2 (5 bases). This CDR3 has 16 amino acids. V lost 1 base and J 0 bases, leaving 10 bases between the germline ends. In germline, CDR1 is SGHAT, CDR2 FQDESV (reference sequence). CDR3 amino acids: CASSLGRTSSYNEQFF. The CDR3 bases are TGTGCCAGCAGCTTAGGCCGAACTAGCTCCTACAATGAGCAGTTCTTC.

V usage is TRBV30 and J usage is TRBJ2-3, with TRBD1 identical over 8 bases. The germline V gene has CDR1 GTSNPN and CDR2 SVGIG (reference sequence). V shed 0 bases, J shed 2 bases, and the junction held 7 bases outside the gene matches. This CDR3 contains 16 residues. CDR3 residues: CAWSVLWTGPTDTQYF. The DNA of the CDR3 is TGTGCCTGGAGTGTACTCTGGACAGGGCCCACAGATACGCAGTATTTT.

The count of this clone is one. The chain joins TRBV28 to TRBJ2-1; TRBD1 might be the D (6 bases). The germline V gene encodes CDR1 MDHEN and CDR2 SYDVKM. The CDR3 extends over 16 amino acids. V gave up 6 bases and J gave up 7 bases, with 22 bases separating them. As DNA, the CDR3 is TGTGCCAGCAGCTATAATGGACAGTGGATCGGAAATGAGCAGTTCTTC. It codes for CASSYNGQWIGNEQFF.